The clone carrying this T cell receptor beta chain is categorized as medium-sized. What it binds is not known. This sample was taken from a study of immune heterogeneity within non-small cell lung tumors. Background on the study: The composition of the tumors was a handful of squamous cell carcinomas, roughly eleven non-squamous carcinomas and 1 not otherwise specified.

The CDR3 has 15 residues. V shed 2 bases and J 5 bases; nucleotides not matched to a gene: 11. Per the germline V gene, CDR1 is GTSNPN and CDR2 is SVGIG (reference sequence). Per sample, approximately 580 ng of bulk tumor genomic DNA was the template used. Several biopsies were collected from each primary tumor during surgery. They were spaced as far apart as possible within the tumor mass. Before undergoing curative surgery, patients had newly diagnosed non-small cell lung cancer that was untreated. Patients newly diagnosed with non-small cell lung cancer and having curative-intent surgery served as donors. Study results and caveats: There were identical dominant CDR3 beta clonotypes recurring across tumor sites within a patient, together with site-unique high-frequency clones. In tumor regions, T-cell clonality showed a moderate but significant correlation with local tumor mutational burden (R roughly 0.34).

The TCR beta CDR3 region underwent multiplex PCR amplification with 32 V and 13 J primers. TCRdb itself ran the multiplex PCR reads through MiXCR, one entry per CDR3 protein. The table lists over 10,000 distinct CDR3 sequences, around a fifth of them singletons. This TCR was sampled from a man aged 55 to 70 with non-small cell lung cancer. The sequencing input was lung tumor tissue. The gene calls are TRBV30 and TRBJ2-7, with 8 bases matching TRBD2. The CDR3 spells CAWSRGGSGNNEQYF. The CDR3 DNA follows: TGTGCCTGGAGTAGGGGCGGTAGCGGGAATAACGAGCAGTACTTC.